Listed here are 17 T cell receptor beta chains from one sample, sequenced in a study of long-term antiretroviral therapy in people with HIV. Run at survey level, the immunoSEQ assay was version v3.0. Profiled with immunoSEQ multiplex PCR; TCRdb holds only in-frame clones, not every one. Of around 21,000 clones detected, approximately 80% appear once; the ten largest clones hold about 5.6%. Material: unsorted PBMCs, obtained 0.2 years after starting antiretroviral therapy. The origin of the receptors is a woman aged 30 to 39 with HIV.

V is TRBV6-1 and J is TRBJ2-5; D call uncertain. The CDR3 runs 13 residues. V shed 2 bases and J shed 4 bases, with 8 bases lying between them. The germline CDR1 and CDR2 sequences are MNHNS and SASEGT. The CDR3: CASSETFRETQYF. As DNA, the CDR3 is TGTGCCAGCAGTGAAACGTTTCGAGAGACCCAGTACTTC.

The chain combines TRBV10-3 with TRBJ2-3; D is unresolved. Germline loops: CDR1 ENHRY, CDR2 SYGVKD. The V gene lost 11 bases and the J gene lost 0 bases, with 6 bases spanning the gap. CDR3 length equals 11 residues. CDR3: CAFSSTDTQYF. The CDR3 DNA reads as TGTGCCTTTAGCAGCACAGATACGCAGTATTTT.

V and J are TRBV11-2 and TRBJ2-7; tentative D call: TRBD1 (6 bases). The CDR3 consists of 15 residues. V was trimmed by 4 bases and J by 3 bases, leaving 16 bases between them. The germline CDR1 and CDR2 sequences are SGHAT and FQNNGV. The CDR3 reads CASSSDGGQSYEQYF. As DNA, the CDR3 is TGTGCCAGCAGCTCCGATGGCGGACAGAGCTACGAGCAGTACTTC.

This clone was observed a handful of times. The chain recombines TRBV5-8 with TRBJ2-2; D uncertain. The germline V gene has CDR1 SGHTS and CDR2 YDEGEE. Between the trimmed V and J ends, which lost 0 bases and 5 bases, there was a span of 8 bases. The CDR3 extends over 14 amino acids. The DNA of the CDR3 is TGTGCCAGCAGCTTGGGGCTTCTTACCGGGGAGCTGTTTTTT. Translation: CASSLGLLTGELFF.

This sequence joins TRBV19 and TRBJ2-5, with D unclear. This CDR3 contains 13 residues. Germline CDR1 is LNHDA and CDR2 is SQIVND (reference sequence). Trimming removed 3 bases at V and 3 bases at J, with 8 bases between. The CDR3 bases are TGTGCCAGTAGTATGTTCCGGGAAGAGACCCAGTACTTC. It translates to CASSMFREETQYF.

The V and J genes are TRBV5-1 and TRBJ2-2; 14 bases match TRBD2. The germline CDR1 and CDR2 sequences are SGHRS and YFSETQ. Losses at the gene ends were 4 bases for V and 6 bases for J; bases not matched to a gene: 5. The CDR3 is made up of 16 amino acids. The CDR3 nucleotides read TGCGCCAGCAGCGCAGGACTAGCGGGGGGCCCCGGGGAGCTGTTTTTT. Translating gives CASSAGLAGGPGELFF.

DNA for the CDR3: TGTGCCTCCTATACGGGGGGCCTTGACCTGACCCAGTACTTC. It translates to CASYTGGLDLTQYF. This rearrangement joins TRBV30 to TRBJ2-5, with a weak D call TRBD2 (7 bases). Germline lookup yields CDR1 GTSNPN and CDR2 SVGIG (reference sequence). The ends were cut back, 7 bases at V and 7 bases at J, with 22 bases in the middle. This CDR3 spans 14 amino acids.

The V call is TRBV7-2, the J call TRBJ2-3, with 10 bases aligning to TRBD2. V shed 5 bases, J shed 2 bases, and the junction held 7 bases outside the gene matches. CDR1 SGHTA and CDR2 FQGNSA come from the germline V gene. The CDR3 totals 16 residues. The CDR3 DNA reads as TGTGCCAGCAGCCTCAAGAGCGGGGGGGCCACAGATACGCAGTATTTT. It yields the protein CASSLKSGGATDTQYF.

The genes are TRBV6-1 and TRBJ2-3; 7 bases match TRBD1. In germline, CDR1 is MNHNS, CDR2 SASEGT. Germline trimming cut 5 bases from V and 4 bases from J; bases unmatched to any gene: 6. The CDR3 has 14 amino acids. CDR3 sequence reads: CASSPWTGADTQYF. The CDR3 DNA follows: TGTGCCAGCAGTCCCTGGACAGGTGCAGATACGCAGTATTTT.

CDR3 nucleotides: TGTGCCAGCAGTTACTCGCGGACAGATGGGGCCAACGTCCTGACTTTC. It is translated as CASSYSRTDGANVLTF. J is TRBJ2-6 and V is TRBV6-5; maybe TRBD1 (6 bases). Germline CDR1 reads MNHEY; CDR2 reads SVGAGI. CDR3 length: 16 residues. V dropped 0 bases and J dropped 3 bases, with 9 bases sitting between them.

This clone appeared a few times. This chain links TRBV4-2 with TRBJ1-4; TRBD1 is a possible D gene (5 bases). The V end was cut by 1 base, the J end by 7 bases, with 19 bases between. Germline CDR1 reads LGHNA; CDR2 reads YNFKEQ. The CDR3 is 17 amino acids. The CDR3 here is CASSQAGTSLSGEKLFF. Here the CDR3 DNA reads TGTGCCAGCAGCCAAGCCGGGACCTCCCTCTCGGGTGAAAAACTGTTTTTT.

The chain is built from TRBV11-3 and TRBJ2-5; D remains unclear. The CDR3 is 12 residues long. V gave up 3 bases and J gave up 4 bases, with 6 bases separating them. Germline CDR1 and CDR2: SGHNT and YENEEA. CDR3 sequence: CASSLFGETQYF. The CDR3 DNA reads as TGTGCCAGCAGCTTGTTCGGAGAGACCCAGTACTTC.

The rearrangement links TRBV20-1 to TRBJ2-5; D is undetermined. The V end was cut by 7 bases, the J end by 7 bases, with 10 bases between. Germline loops: CDR1 DFQATT, CDR2 SNEGSKA (reference sequence). The CDR3 has 10 residues. Written as DNA, the CDR3 is TGCAGTGTAGTGGGTGCGACCCAGTACTTC. This translates into CSVVGATQYF.

The chain has TRBV5-6 and TRBJ1-5; 10 bases are a match to TRBD1. This CDR3 is 18 amino acids long. V was pared by 3 bases and J by 2 bases, with 11 bases of the junction left unmatched. Germline V gene sequence: CDR1 SGHDT, CDR2 YYEEEE. The CDR3 DNA is TGTGCCAGCAGCTCCCAAGGAAGACAGGGGGCGCGCAATCAGCCCCAGCATTTT. It codes for CASSSQGRQGARNQPQHF.

This clone has just one count. This sequence joins TRBV7-9 and TRBJ2-1; D call uncertain. The CDR3 runs to 13 residues. Germline CDR1 and CDR2: SEHNR and FQNEAQ (reference sequence). V was cut by 1 base and J by 4 bases, with 5 bases left in between. The CDR3 coding sequence is TGTGCCAGCAGCTTAGGGGCTTACAATGAGCAGTTCTTC. This gives the protein CASSLGAYNEQFF.

The gene calls are TRBV2 and TRBJ2-3; 7 nucleotides line up with TRBD1. Germline V gene data show CDR1 as SNHLY and CDR2 as FYNNEI. Trimming cost V 6 bases and J 1 base; bases outside gene matches: 7. The CDR3 length is 15 residues. The CDR3 spells CASSVGTAGTDTQYF. Written as DNA, the CDR3 is TGTGCCAGCAGCGTCGGGACAGCCGGCACAGATACGCAGTATTTT. The complete variable domain, with remaining parts taken from reference TRBV2 and TRBJ2-3, reads EPEVTQTPSHQVTQMGQEVILRCVPISNHLYFYWYRQILGQKVEFLVSFYNNEISEKSEIFDDQFSVERPDGSNFTLKIRSTKLEDSAMYFCASSVGTAGTDTQYFGPGTRLTVL.

The V gene is TRBV7-3, the J gene TRBJ2-1; 10 nucleotides align to TRBD1. Germline V gives CDR1 SGHTA, CDR2 FQGTGA. V shed 5 bases, J shed 6 bases, and the junction held 7 bases outside the gene matches. The CDR3 loop spans 15 amino acids. CDR3 coding DNA: TGTGCCAGCAGCAGGGGACAGGGGAGGATCAATGAGCAGTTCTTC. Protein product: CASSRGQGRINEQFF.